This T cell receptor (beta chain) came from a study of OX40 agonist ivuxolimab in advanced cancers. In the study overall: Patients' therapy was ivuxolimab, an antibody that acts as an agonist of OX40 (CD134). Study-level points and caveats: Clonal expansion from baseline to week 6 occurred in both CD4+ and CD8+ T cells.

Clones were read by immunoSEQ multiplex PCR, and TCRdb kept only the in-frame ones, dropping some. The sample holds about 77,000 clones, about 90% seen once. This clone was counted a single time. Its target is not known. Sampling of blood occurred at baseline, cycle 4 day 1, and cycle 7 day 1. This CDR3 region has 14 residues. Per the germline V gene, CDR1 is MNHEY and CDR2 is SVGAGI. The trim removed 6 bases at V and 3 bases at J, leaving 7 bases unmatched. The V call is TRBV6-5, the J call TRBJ2-7; 8 bases agree with TRBD2. The sample was CD4+ or CD8+ T cells sorted from blood, taken in a trial of the OX40 agonist ivuxolimab. This sequence originates from an adult with an advanced solid tumor such as melanoma, head and neck, liver or kidney cancer. The DNA for the CDR3 is TGTGCCAGCAGCCCGGGGGGGCGTTTCTACGAGCAGTACTTC. Protein: CASSPGGRFYEQYF.